The 18 T cell receptor beta chains below all came from one sample that was sequenced in a study of early T cells in non-severe SARS-CoV-2 infection. Using its own MiXCR run on the 5' RACE reads, TCRdb lists one record per CDR3 protein. The sample lists fewer than 55,000 distinct CDR3 sequences, roughly 9.6% occurring once. Sequencing input: whole blood. The receptors stem from an adult who was a healthcare worker with PCR-confirmed SARS-CoV-2 infection or an uninfected control (not recorded which).

Details on this clonotype: With a much larger clone just one base away, this may be a read error. Here the CDR3 DNA reads TGTGCCACCAGTGCCAAGCGGGAGTCTCTAGATACGCAGTATTTT. It translates to CATSAKRESLDTQYF. V gene TRBV24-1 combines with J gene TRBJ2-3; 8 positions agree with TRBD2. V shed 5 bases and J 5 bases; nucleotides not matched to a gene: 8. Germline-derived CDR1 and CDR2 are KGHDR and SFDVKD. This CDR3 has 15 amino acids.

This clonotype appeared a single time. This chain joins TRBV11-2 and TRBJ2-7; 12 positions match TRBD2. J gave up 1 base and V 6 bases, and 1 base lay outside the gene matches. This CDR3 spans 14 amino acids. Looked up from germline, CDR1 is SGHAT and CDR2 is FQNNGV. CDR3 residues: CASSTSGGSYEQYF. CDR3 DNA: TGTGCCAGCAGTACTAGCGGGGGGTCCTACGAGCAGTACTTC.

The V call is TRBV29-1, the J call TRBJ1-2; no reliable D call. Trimming stripped 0 bases from V and 4 bases from J, with 3 bases between. Germline V gives CDR1 SQVTM, CDR2 ANQGSEA. CDR3 size: 11 residues. The CDR3 reads CSVEDGYGYTF. The CDR3 bases are TGCAGCGTTGAAGACGGCTATGGCTACACCTTC.

This clonotype came up many times. This chain joins TRBV14 and TRBJ2-7, with D perhaps TRBD2 (5 bases). Per the germline V gene, CDR1 is SGHDN and CDR2 is FVKESK. The germline V and J ends were trimmed by 4 bases and 2 bases, with 12 bases remaining between them. The length of the CDR3 is 14 residues. The CDR3 spells CASSRREFTYEQYF. CDR3 sequence (DNA): TGTGCCAGCAGCCGCCGGGAATTCACCTACGAGCAGTACTTC.

A few counts support this clonotype. The chain combines TRBV6-5 with TRBJ2-1, with 10 bases that match TRBD1. CDR3 length: 14 amino acids. CDR1 MNHEY and CDR2 SVGAGI come from the germline V gene. Unmatched junction bases numbered 3, after V lost 2 bases and J lost 8 bases. The CDR3 is CASSYGQGVDEQFF. CDR3 bases: TGTGCCAGCAGTTACGGACAGGGGGTCGATGAGCAGTTCTTC.

Relative to its sample, this clonotype is medium-sized. This sequence joins TRBV11-2 and TRBJ2-5; D is undetermined. V was clipped by 1 base and J by 1 base, with 4 bases between them. The CDR3 length is 13 residues. Germline V lookup: CDR1 SGHAT, CDR2 FQNNGV. CDR3 protein: CASSLGPQETQYF. CDR3 coding DNA: TGTGCCAGCAGCTTAGGACCCCAAGAGACCCAGTACTTC.

The chain recombines TRBV6-1 with TRBJ1-1; D perhaps matches TRBD1 (5 bases). This CDR3 has 12 amino acids. Germline V gene sequence: CDR1 MNHNS, CDR2 SASEGT. The germline V and J ends were trimmed by 6 bases and 4 bases, with 9 bases remaining between them. The CDR3 here is CASSAGGTEAFF. The DNA of the CDR3 is TGTGCCAGCAGCGCGGGGGGCACTGAAGCTTTCTTT.

This clonotype has ten or more counts. The rearrangement links TRBV3-1 to TRBJ2-1, with no clear D. The CDR3 contains 12 residues. Trimming shortened V by 1 base and J by 8 bases, and 6 bases separated the two germline ends. Per the germline V gene, CDR1 is LGHDT and CDR2 is YNNKEL (reference sequence). DNA for the CDR3: TGTGCCAGCAGCCAAGTAGCCGATGAGCAGTTCTTC. Encoded protein: CASSQVADEQFF.

A few counts support this clonotype. The chain links TRBV20-1 to TRBJ2-1, with D possibly being TRBD1 or TRBD2 (6 bases each). This CDR3 is built from 16 residues. The germline V gene encodes CDR1 DFQATT and CDR2 SNEGSKA (reference sequence). The germline V and J ends were trimmed by 0 bases and 5 bases, with 17 bases remaining between them. CDR3 amino acids: CSARDFQGRGHNEQFF. Here the CDR3 DNA reads TGCAGTGCTAGAGATTTCCAGGGGCGGGGACACAATGAGCAGTTCTTC.

This clonotype was detected only a few times. The chain employs TRBV28 and TRBJ1-5; 8 bases match TRBD1. The CDR3 sequence is 15 residues long. The germline V gene has CDR1 MDHEN and CDR2 SYDVKM. Trimming at V came to 5 bases and at J to 5 bases, leaving 8 bases not matched to a gene. CDR3 sequence: CASSVRGQGYQPQHF. The CDR3 DNA is TGTGCCAGCAGTGTACGTGGACAGGGATATCAGCCCCAGCATTTT.

V is TRBV14 and J is TRBJ1-1, with D unclear. Per the germline V gene, CDR1 is SGHDN and CDR2 is FVKESK. The CDR3 has 17 residues. With 1 base removed from V and 3 bases from J, the gap between germline ends came to 18 bases. The CDR3 nucleotides read TGTGCCAGCAGCCAAGCGAAGGAGGCGTGGGGAGACACTGAAGCTTTCTTT. Protein: CASSQAKEAWGDTEAFF.

There are a few counts of this clonotype. The gene calls are TRBV7-9 and TRBJ1-4; D perhaps matches TRBD1 (6 bases). The CDR3 runs to 18 residues. CDR1 and CDR2 from the germline V gene are SEHNR and FQNEAQ (reference sequence). Trimming pared 4 bases from V and 6 bases from J, leaving 24 bases between. The CDR3 protein is CASSSTTPIQGADEKLFF. In DNA form, the CDR3 reads TGTGCCAGCAGCTCCACGACGCCAATACAGGGAGCAGATGAAAAACTGTTTTTT.

This clonotype was recorded at least ten times. The J gene is TRBJ1-4, the V gene TRBV7-9; D might be TRBD1 (6 bases). The CDR3 has 14 residues. V shed 1 base and J shed 6 bases, with 9 bases lying between them. Germline CDR1 is SEHNR and CDR2 is FQNEAQ (reference sequence). CDR3 in amino acids: CASSLVRGDEKLFF. The CDR3 DNA reads as TGTGCCAGCAGCTTAGTCAGGGGAGATGAAAAACTGTTTTTT.

This clonotype was counted many times. V usage is TRBV11-1 and J usage is TRBJ2-5, with D possibly TRBD2 on 5 matching bases. Trimming removed 4 bases from V and 5 bases from J, with 17 bases in between. Germline V lookup: CDR1 SGHAT, CDR2 FQDESV (reference sequence). CDR3 length: 15 residues. CDR3 nucleotides: TGTGCCAGCAGCTCAAGACACATGGAGCGGGAGACCCAGTACTTC. Amino acid sequence: CASSSRHMERETQYF.

This clonotype was seen more than once but under ten times. The chain joins TRBV4-1 to TRBJ1-2; 7 nucleotides align to TRBD1. V gave up 4 bases and J gave up 8 bases; unmatched junction bases: 10. Germline V lookup: CDR1 MGHRA, CDR2 YSYEKL. The CDR3 totals 14 residues. The CDR3 DNA follows: TGCGCCAGCAGCCCTACAGGGGAAAGGAAAGGCTACACCTTC. It codes for CASSPTGERKGYTF.

In this sample, this clonotype turned up many times. The V gene is TRBV12-3 or TRBV12-4, the J gene TRBJ2-1; the D is unclear. The CDR3 runs to 17 residues. Trimming pared 5 bases from V and 8 bases from J, leaving 25 bases between. In nucleotides, the CDR3 is TGTGCCAGCAGTCCCGAACATGGAACCCCAGATGCCTATGAGCAGTTCTTC. The encoded protein is CASSPEHGTPDAYEQFF.

The CDR3 DNA reads as TGCGCCAGCAGCTTGGTCGGCAGGGCCATCGAGCAGTACTTC. Amino acid sequence: CASSLVGRAIEQYF. The rearrangement joins TRBV5-1 to TRBJ2-7, with D possibly TRBD1 on 5 matching bases. Germline V lookup: CDR1 SGHRS, CDR2 YFSETQ. The CDR3 has 14 amino acids. Deletions cut 0 bases from V and 6 bases from J, with 13 bases between.

This clonotype has a count of ten or more. The gene calls are TRBV2 and TRBJ2-7, with D uncertain. The CDR3 has 15 residues. Germline V CDR1 and CDR2: SNHLY, FYNNEI. V lost 2 bases and J 4 bases, leaving 15 bases between the germline ends. This chain's CDR3 is CASSEWGQPNYEQYF. CDR3 DNA sequence: TGTGCCAGCAGTGAATGGGGTCAACCGAATTACGAGCAGTACTTC.